This T cell receptor beta chain is drawn from a study of T cells in Graves' hyperthyroidism and ophthalmopathy. Study outcomes and limitations: A model of 13 V-J pairs discriminated ophthalmopathy from stable hyperthyroidism. Most clonotypes that expanded in the thyroid above 0.001 also showed up in blood.

About this clonotype: The antigen is undetermined.

The CDR3 regions of TCR beta were amplified from RNA transcripts. The HTBI primer set drove a first-round RT-PCR of the TCR CDR3. TCRdb called the multiplex PCR reads again in MiXCR, with one record for every CDR3 protein. The sample holds about 510,000 distinct CDR3 sequences, 46% seen once. Trimming stripped 3 bases from V and 7 bases from J, with 12 bases between. The CDR3 loop spans 13 amino acids. Per the germline V gene, CDR1 is LGHDT and CDR2 is YNNKEL (reference sequence). Uncontrolled infection, other autoimmune disease, pregnancy or lactation disqualified patients from enrolment. This TCR was recovered from an adult woman with Graves' disease, either hyperthyroidism or ophthalmopathy (not recorded which). The V call is TRBV3-1, the J call TRBJ1-2; maybe TRBD1 (6 bases). Sequencing was carried out using peripheral blood or thyroid tissue (not recorded which). This CDR3 is CASSQGRGTGYTF. Here the CDR3 DNA reads TGTGCCAGCAGCCAGGGGAGGGGGACTGGCTACACCTTC.